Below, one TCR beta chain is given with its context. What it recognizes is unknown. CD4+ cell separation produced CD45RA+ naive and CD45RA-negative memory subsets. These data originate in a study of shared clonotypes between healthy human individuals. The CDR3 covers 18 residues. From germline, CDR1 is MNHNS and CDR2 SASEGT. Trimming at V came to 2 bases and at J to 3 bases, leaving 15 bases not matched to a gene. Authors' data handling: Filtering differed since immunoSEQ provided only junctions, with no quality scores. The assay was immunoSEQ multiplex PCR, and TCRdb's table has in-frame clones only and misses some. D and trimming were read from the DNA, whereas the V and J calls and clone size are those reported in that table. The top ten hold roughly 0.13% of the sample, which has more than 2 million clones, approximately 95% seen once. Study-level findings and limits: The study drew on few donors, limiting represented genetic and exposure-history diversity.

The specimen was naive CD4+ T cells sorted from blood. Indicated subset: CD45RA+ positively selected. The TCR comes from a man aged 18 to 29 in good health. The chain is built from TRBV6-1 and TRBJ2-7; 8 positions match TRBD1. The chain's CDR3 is CASSEKGGTGGIDYEQYF. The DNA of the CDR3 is TGTGCCAGCAGTGAAAAGGGTGGGACAGGAGGTATCGACTACGAGCAGTACTTC.